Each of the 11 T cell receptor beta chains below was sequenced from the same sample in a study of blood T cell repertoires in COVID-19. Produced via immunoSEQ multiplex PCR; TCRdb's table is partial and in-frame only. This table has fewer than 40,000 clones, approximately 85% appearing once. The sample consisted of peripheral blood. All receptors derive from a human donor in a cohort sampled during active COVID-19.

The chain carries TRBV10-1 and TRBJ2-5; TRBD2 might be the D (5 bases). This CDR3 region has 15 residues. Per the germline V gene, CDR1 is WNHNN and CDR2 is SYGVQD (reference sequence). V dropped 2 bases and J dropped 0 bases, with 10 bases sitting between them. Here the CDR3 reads CASSEGLGNQETQYF. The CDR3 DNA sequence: TGCGCCAGCAGTGAGGGTCTCGGGAACCAAGAGACCCAGTACTTC.

The CDR3 reads CASSPRPRQPNEKLFF. CDR3 DNA: TGTGCCAGCAGCCCCAGACCTAGACAGCCTAATGAAAAACTGTTTTTT. The V gene is TRBV11-2, the J gene TRBJ1-4, with TRBD1 as a possible D gene (5 bases). V was clipped by 5 bases and J by 3 bases, with 16 bases between them. Germline CDR1 SGHAT, CDR2 FQNNGV. This CDR3 contains 16 residues.

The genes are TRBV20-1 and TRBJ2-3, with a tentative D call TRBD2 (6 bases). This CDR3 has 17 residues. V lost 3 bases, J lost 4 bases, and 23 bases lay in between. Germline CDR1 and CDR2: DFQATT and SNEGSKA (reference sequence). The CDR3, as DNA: TGCAGTGCTAGTCTCCTCCCAGGGACTGCTGGGTCAGATACGCAGTATTTT. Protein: CSASLLPGTAGSDTQYF.

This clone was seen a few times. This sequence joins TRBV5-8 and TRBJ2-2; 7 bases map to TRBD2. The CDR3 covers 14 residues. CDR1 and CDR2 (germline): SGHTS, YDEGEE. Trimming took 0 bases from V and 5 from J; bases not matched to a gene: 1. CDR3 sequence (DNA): TGTGCCAGCAGCTTGGCTAGCGGTACCGGGGAGCTGTTTTTT. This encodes CASSLASGTGELFF.

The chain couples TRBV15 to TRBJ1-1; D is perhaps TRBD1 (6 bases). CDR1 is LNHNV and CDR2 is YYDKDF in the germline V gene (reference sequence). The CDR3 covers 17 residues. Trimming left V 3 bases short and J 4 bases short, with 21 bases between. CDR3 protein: CATSSASGGAEVTEAFF. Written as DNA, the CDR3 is TGTGCCACCAGCAGTGCCAGCGGGGGGGCGGAGGTCACTGAAGCTTTCTTT.

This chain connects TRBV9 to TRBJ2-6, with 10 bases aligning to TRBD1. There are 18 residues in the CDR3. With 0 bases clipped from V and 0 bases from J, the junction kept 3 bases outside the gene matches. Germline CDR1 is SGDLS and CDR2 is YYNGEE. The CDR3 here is CASSVVGQGFSGANVLTF. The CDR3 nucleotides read TGTGCCAGCAGCGTAGTGGGACAGGGGTTCTCTGGGGCCAACGTCCTGACTTTC. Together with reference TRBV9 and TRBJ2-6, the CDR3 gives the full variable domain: DSGVTQTPKHLITATGQRVTLRCSPRSGDLSVYWYQQSLDQGLQFLIQYYNGEERAKGNILERFSAQQFPDLHSELNLSSLELGDSALYFCASSVVGQGFSGANVLTFGAGSRLTVL.

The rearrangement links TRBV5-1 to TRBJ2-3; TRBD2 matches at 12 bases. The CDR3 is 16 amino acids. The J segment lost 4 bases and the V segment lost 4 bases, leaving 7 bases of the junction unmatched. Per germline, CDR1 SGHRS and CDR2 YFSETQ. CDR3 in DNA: TGCGCCAGCAGCCGGATGACTAGCGGGGGTGCAGATACGCAGTATTTT. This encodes CASSRMTSGGADTQYF.

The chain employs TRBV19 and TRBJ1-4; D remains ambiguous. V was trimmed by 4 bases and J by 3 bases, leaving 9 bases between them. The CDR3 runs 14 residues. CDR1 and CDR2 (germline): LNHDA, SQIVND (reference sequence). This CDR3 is CASSTGSANEKLFF. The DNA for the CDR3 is TGTGCCAGTAGTACGGGGTCGGCTAATGAAAAACTGTTTTTT. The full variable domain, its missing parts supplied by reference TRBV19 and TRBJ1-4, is DGGITQSPKYLFRKEGQNVTLSCEQNLNHDAMYWYRQDPGQGLRLIYYSQIVNDFQKGDIAEGYSVSREKKESFPLTVTSAQKNPTAFYLCASSTGSANEKLFFGSGTQLSVL.

This chain's CDR3 is CASSPEAPSGYTF. DNA for the CDR3: TGTGCCAGCTCACCAGAGGCCCCTTCGGGCTACACCTTC. V gene TRBV18 combines with J gene TRBJ1-2; D remains ambiguous. The CDR3 totals 13 residues. Deletions cut 2 bases from V and 8 bases from J, with 12 bases between. Germline lookup yields CDR1 KGHSH and CDR2 LQKENI.

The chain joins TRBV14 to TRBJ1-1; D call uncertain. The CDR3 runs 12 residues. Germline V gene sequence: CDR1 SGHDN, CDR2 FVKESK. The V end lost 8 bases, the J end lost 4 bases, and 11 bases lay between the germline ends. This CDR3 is CASGPTITEAFF. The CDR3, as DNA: TGTGCCAGCGGCCCCACAATCACTGAAGCTTTCTTT.

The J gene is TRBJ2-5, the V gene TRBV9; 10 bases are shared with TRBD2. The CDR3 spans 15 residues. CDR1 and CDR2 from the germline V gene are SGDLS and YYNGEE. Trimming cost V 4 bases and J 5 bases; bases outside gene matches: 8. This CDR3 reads CASSTGQGLAETQYF. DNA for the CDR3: TGTGCCAGCAGCACCGGACAGGGACTAGCGGAGACCCAGTACTTC. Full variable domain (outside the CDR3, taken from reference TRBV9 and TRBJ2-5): DSGVTQTPKHLITATGQRVTLRCSPRSGDLSVYWYQQSLDQGLQFLIQYYNGEERAKGNILERFSAQQFPDLHSELNLSSLELGDSALYFCASSTGQGLAETQYFGPGTRLLVL.